A single sample is the source of the 22 T cell receptor beta chains below, sequenced in a study of tumor-infiltrating lymphocytes in primary liver carcinoma. cDNA specific to TCR beta was made from approximately 0.55 ug of total RNA, with a constant-region primer employed for priming. Slightly modified ARM-PCR, run as three nested multiplex PCR rounds, produced the TCR beta libraries. Amplification in the first two PCR rounds was performed using TRBV1-TRBV30 forward primers and a C-beta reverse primer for roughly 9 cycles each. TCRdb used MiXCR to reprocess the multiplex PCR reads, holding one entry per CDR3 protein. The table includes some 120,000 distinct CDR3 sequences, around 60% detected once. RNA and DNA were co-extracted from approximately 20-30 mg of unsorted bulk tissue. The source material was liver tumor tissue from sampling region 3. Described subset: tumor region T3, left-lateral pole. All receptors derive from a woman aged 55-70 years with primary liver carcinoma and hepatitis B virus infection.

A note on this clonotype: One end of the junction does not line up with germline, which may come from a read error. The chain couples TRBV12-3 or TRBV12-4 to TRBJ2-4; D unclear. There are 12 residues in the CDR3. CDR3 DNA sequence: TGTGCCAGCAGTGTCAGCAGGAACATTCAGTGCTTC. It encodes CASSVSRNIQCF.

Details on this clonotype: One end of the junction does not line up with germline, which may come from a read error. The chain carries TRBV12-3 or TRBV12-4 and TRBJ2-6; tentatively, D is TRBD1 or TRBD2 (5 bases each). The CDR3 consists of 17 residues. In DNA, the CDR3 is TGTGCCAGCAGTTTAGACCTAACGGGAACTGGGGCCAACGTCCTGATTTTC. Encoded protein: CASSLDLTGTGANVLIF.

As to this clonotype: Here the CDR3 omits its conserved ending phenylalanine or tryptophan, so a read error is the likely source. In DNA, the CDR3 is TGTGCCAGCAGCCGAACCGAGCCATGGGGGAACTATGGCTACACCGTC. Encoded protein: CASSRTEPWGNYGYTV. J is TRBJ1-2 and V is TRBV11-2, with D maybe TRBD1 (5 bases). This CDR3 is built from 16 residues. Trimming stripped 5 bases from V and 2 bases from J, with 18 bases between. Germline lookup yields CDR1 SGHAT and CDR2 FQNNGV.

As for this clonotype: This clone may be a read error of a much larger clone one base away. The chain carries TRBV4-1 and TRBJ2-7, with 8 bases identical to TRBD2. The V and J ends lost 3 bases and 3 bases, in that order; junction bases with no gene match: 16. Germline CDR1 and CDR2: MGHRA and YSYEKL. The CDR3 loop spans 18 amino acids. The CDR3 is CASSQEPTISGSLYEQYF. CDR3 coding DNA: TGCGCCAGCAGCCAGGAGCCTACAATAAGCGGGAGCCTCTACGAGCAGTACTTC.

V is TRBV29-1 and J is TRBJ2-7; TRBD1 matches 10 bases. Per germline, CDR1 SQVTM and CDR2 ANQGSEA. J was trimmed by 12 bases and V by 6 bases; bases with no gene match: 11. The CDR3 has 12 amino acids. The CDR3 spells CSVQGTGDGRYF. The CDR3 DNA reads as TGCAGCGTGCAGGGGACAGGGGACGGGCGGTACTTC.

As regards this clonotype: A clone one base away is much larger, so this may be a read error. The J gene is TRBJ2-7, the V gene TRBV28; D not certain. The CDR3 is made up of 12 amino acids. The V gene's germline CDR1 is MDHEN and CDR2 SYDVKM. The CDR3 sequence is CASSFTRHDQYF. CDR3 coding DNA: TGTGCCAGCAGTTTCACCCGCCACGACCAGTACTTC.

With respect to this clonotype: A read error may produce the germline difference seen at one junction end. The chain is built from TRBV12-5 and TRBJ2-3, with a tentative D call TRBD1 (5 bases). The length of the CDR3 is 15 residues. CDR1 is LGHNT and CDR2 is FRNRAP in the germline V gene. CDR3 DNA sequence: TGTGCTAGTGGTTTGGTAGGACCAGGGCAAAATACGCGGTACTTT. Translated: CASGLVGPGQNTRYF.

The J gene is TRBJ1-5, the V gene TRBV12-3 or TRBV12-4; 7 bases agree with TRBD1. TRBJ2-3 matches the DNA end more closely, so the J call is doubtful. The CDR3 is made up of 13 amino acids. The CDR3 loop is CASRTGSGQPQYF. The CDR3 DNA reads as TGTGCCAGTAGGACAGGTTCAGGGCAGCCCCAGTATTTT.

This clonotype is termed medium-sized. CDR3 bases: TGTGCCAGCAGCTTAGACACCTACAATGAGCAGTTCTTC. This sequence encodes CASSLDTYNEQFF. The chain couples TRBV11-1 to TRBJ2-1; D is uncertain. The CDR3 runs 13 residues. V was clipped by 1 base and J by 2 bases, with 3 bases between them. Looked up from germline, CDR1 is SGHAT and CDR2 is FQDESV (reference sequence).

The V call is TRBV6-2 or TRBV6-3, the J call TRBJ2-1; D is unclear. The germline CDR1 and CDR2 sequences are MNHEY and SVGEGT. V was cut by 7 bases and J by 5 bases, with 21 bases left in between. This CDR3 region has 16 residues. The CDR3 loop reads CASKTSVIIRDNEQFF. The CDR3 bases are TGTGCCAGCAAAACCTCGGTGATCATCCGGGACAATGAGCAGTTCTTC.

The chain has TRBV5-1 and TRBJ1-2; no clear D gene. This CDR3 spans 15 amino acids. V lost 4 bases and J lost 4, with 17 bases in between. Germline assignment: CDR1 SGHRS and CDR2 YFSETQ. The CDR3 sequence: CASSPGGPDGYGYTF. CDR3 nucleotide sequence: TGCGCCAGCAGCCCGGGCGGGCCAGACGGCTATGGCTACACCTTC.

Note on this clonotype: One junction end disagrees with the germline gene, perhaps due to a read error. This chain connects TRBV30 to TRBJ2-2; the match to TRBD2 covers 9 bases. Germline V gene lookup returns CDR1 GTSNPN and CDR2 SVGIG (reference sequence). The CDR3 is 17 amino acids. The CDR3 DNA follows: TGTGCCCGGAGTCGTCCCGAGGCTAGCGGGGTCACCGGGGAGCTGTTTTTT. Translating it yields CARSRPEASGVTGELFF.

The chain combines TRBV2 with TRBJ2-7; D is ambiguous. V dropped 1 base and J dropped 2 bases, with 3 bases sitting between them. CDR1 is SNHLY and CDR2 is FYNNEI in the germline V gene. This CDR3 has 12 residues. The CDR3 loop is CASSEEAYEQYF. The CDR3 nucleotides are TGTGCCAGCAGTGAAGAGGCCTACGAGCAGTACTTC. Variable domain in full (rest from reference TRBV2 and TRBJ2-7): EPEVTQTPSHQVTQMGQEVILRCVPISNHLYFYWYRQILGQKVEFLVSFYNNEISEKSEIFDDQFSVERPDGSNFTLKIRSTKLEDSAMYFCASSEEAYEQYFGPGTRLTVT.

With respect to this clonotype: The junction departs from the called germline gene at one end, perhaps through a read error. The genes are TRBV7-3 and TRBJ2-3; the D is unclear. This CDR3 contains 14 residues. Germline V gives CDR1 SGHTA, CDR2 FQGTGA. The CDR3 reads CASSLTASTDMQYF. The CDR3 nucleotides read TGTGCCAGCAGCTTAACGGCAAGCACAGATATGCAGTATTTT. Full variable domain (remainder filled in from reference TRBV7-3 and TRBJ2-3): GAGVSQTPSNKVTEKGKYVELRCDPISGHTALYWYRQSLGQGPEFLIYFQGTGAADDSGLPNDRFFAVRPEGSVSTLKIQRTERGDSAVYLCASSLTASTDMQYFGPGTRLTVL.

In its sample, this clonotype was seen many times. This rearrangement joins TRBV29-1 to TRBJ1-2; 8 nucleotides align to TRBD1. With 1 base clipped from V and 8 bases from J, the junction kept 9 bases outside the gene matches. The CDR3 is 14 amino acids. CDR1 SQVTM and CDR2 ANQGSEA come from the germline V gene. DNA of the CDR3: TGCAGCGTTGAAGGGCAGGGGGCCTTTGACGGCTACACCTTC. Protein product: CSVEGQGAFDGYTF.

Turning to this clonotype: Sequence at one end of the junction differs from germline and may be a read error. The genes are TRBV7-9 and TRBJ2-3; 13 nucleotides line up with TRBD2. The CDR3 extends over 17 amino acids. CDR1 and CDR2 from the germline V gene are SEHNR and FQNEAQ (reference sequence). The CDR3 spells CTSSRTSGGTSTDTQYF. CDR3 in DNA: TGTACCAGCAGCAGGACTAGCGGGGGTACTAGCACAGATACGCAGTATTTT.

This clonotype was counted between two and nine times. The CDR3 reads CASSYPSGIGTDTQYF. CDR3 sequence (DNA): TGTGCCAGCAGTTACCCTAGCGGGATTGGCACAGATACGCAGTATTTT. The V call is TRBV5-6, the J call TRBJ2-3, with 9 bases that match TRBD2. CDR1 SGHDT and CDR2 YYEEEE come from the germline V gene. Unmatched junction bases numbered 8, after V lost 5 bases and J lost 1 base. The CDR3 runs to 16 residues.

Concerning this clonotype itself: This sequence may be a read error, since a much larger clone differs from it by one base. The chain is built from TRBV30 and TRBJ1-1; D is undetermined. The CDR3 covers 12 residues. V was cut by 2 bases and J by 12 bases, with 16 bases left in between. Germline V gene data show CDR1 as GTSNPN and CDR2 as SVGIG (reference sequence). CDR3 DNA sequence: TGTGCCTGGAGTCTGGTCGGACGTATTCCTTTCTTT. Amino acids: CAWSLVGRIPFF.

The chain carries TRBV24-1 and TRBJ2-1; no reliable D call. The CDR3 is made up of 16 amino acids. CDR1 is KGHDR and CDR2 is SFDVKD in the germline V gene. Trimming stripped 4 bases from V and 5 bases from J, with 17 bases between. CDR3 bases: TGTGCCACCAGTGACCCCCGACCAGCCCTTGACAATGAGCAGTTCTTC. It encodes CATSDPRPALDNEQFF.

Concerning this clonotype: At one boundary the junction diverges from the germline segment, which might be a read error. V and J are TRBV6-4 and TRBJ2-3; 9 nucleotides match TRBD2. The length of the CDR3 is 16 residues. From germline, CDR1 is MRHNA and CDR2 SNTAGT. CDR3 sequence (DNA): TGTGCCAGTAGTGACTTGGCGGGAGGGTCCACAGATACGCAGTATTTT. The encoded protein is CASSDLAGGSTDTQYF.

A remark on this clonotype: At one of its ends the junction is not consistent with the germline gene, which may arise from a read error. This rearrangement joins TRBV11-2 to TRBJ2-3; D is unclear. The CDR3 totals 14 residues. The germline V gene encodes CDR1 SGHAT and CDR2 FQNNGV. This chain's CDR3 is CASSLVGNTDMQYF. In DNA, the CDR3 is TGTGCCAGCAGTTTAGTTGGGAACACAGATATGCAGTATTTT.

This clonotype was seen once. The junction differs from germline at one of its ends, possibly a read error. The chain combines TRBV11-3 with TRBJ2-2; TRBD2 agrees at 9 bases. In germline, CDR1 is SGHNT, CDR2 YENEEA. The CDR3 is made up of 17 amino acids. Here the CDR3 DNA reads TGTACCAGCAGCTTAGACAAGCTAGCGGGAAACACCGGGGAGCTGTTTTTT. Protein: CTSSLDKLAGNTGELFF.